This record concerns one T cell receptor beta chain sequence. This record belongs to a study of T cell changes during pregnancy in multiple sclerosis. The germline V gene encodes CDR1 SNHLY and CDR2 FYNNEI. After removal of 3 bases from V and 3 bases from J, the junction contained 4 bases not matched to a gene. The CDR3 runs 15 residues. Generated by immunoSEQ multiplex PCR, the TCRdb table keeps only in-frame clones and is missing some. Here the sample spans about 120,000 clones, approximately 94% being singletons. V usage is TRBV2 and J usage is TRBJ2-5; TRBD1 matches at 10 bases. The material was peripheral blood, obtained before pregnancy. This sequence was found in a female donor with multiple sclerosis, enrolled in a pregnancy study. The CDR3 reads CASSETGGSEETQYF. The CDR3 DNA follows: TGTGCCAGCAGTGAGACAGGGGGCTCTGAAGAGACCCAGTACTTC.